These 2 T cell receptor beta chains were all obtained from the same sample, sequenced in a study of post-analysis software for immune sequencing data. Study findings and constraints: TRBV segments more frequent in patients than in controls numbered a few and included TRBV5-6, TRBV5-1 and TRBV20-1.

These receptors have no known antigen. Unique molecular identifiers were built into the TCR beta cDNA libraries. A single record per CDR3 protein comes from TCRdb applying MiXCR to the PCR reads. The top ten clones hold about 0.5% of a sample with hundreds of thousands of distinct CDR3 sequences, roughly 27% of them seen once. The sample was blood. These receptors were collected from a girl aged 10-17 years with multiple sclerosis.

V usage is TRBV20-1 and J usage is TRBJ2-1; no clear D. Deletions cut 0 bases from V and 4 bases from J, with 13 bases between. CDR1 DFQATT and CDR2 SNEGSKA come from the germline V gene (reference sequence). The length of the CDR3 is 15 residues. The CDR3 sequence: CSARDRAIGYNEQFF. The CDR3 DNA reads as TGCAGTGCTAGAGATCGAGCCATAGGGTACAATGAGCAGTTCTTC.

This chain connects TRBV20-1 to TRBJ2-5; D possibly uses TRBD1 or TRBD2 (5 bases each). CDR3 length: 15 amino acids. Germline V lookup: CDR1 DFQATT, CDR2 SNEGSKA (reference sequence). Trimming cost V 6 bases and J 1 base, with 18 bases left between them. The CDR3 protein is CSAGALVGVQETQYF. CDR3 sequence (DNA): TGCAGTGCCGGGGCACTGGTGGGAGTCCAAGAGACCCAGTACTTC.